This section outlines one T cell receptor (beta chain) sequence together with its context. This CDR3 is built from 13 residues. V was trimmed by 2 bases and J by 5 bases, leaving 7 bases between them. Looked up from germline, CDR1 is LNHDA and CDR2 is SQIVND (reference sequence). This record comes from a study of blood T cell repertoires in COVID-19. Authors' analysis steps: Quantification of nucleated cells was approximated via reference gene primer amplification. Data came from immunoSEQ multiplex PCR; TCRdb stores just in-frame clones and leaves some out. V, J and clone size derive from that table, while D and trimming were established from the DNA sequence. The sample has a few hundred thousand clones, over 75% seen once.

The origin of this receptor is a human donor in a cohort sampled during active COVID-19. The chain couples TRBV19 to TRBJ1-5; D call uncertain. Sequencing was carried out using peripheral blood. The CDR3 sequence: CASSIYTYQPQHF. The CDR3 DNA is TGTGCCAGTAGTATATACACCTATCAGCCCCAGCATTTT.